These T cell receptor beta chains were read from a single sample in a study of T-cell reconstitution after alpha-beta-depleted transplantation in children. TCRdb itself ran the PCR reads through MiXCR, one entry per CDR3 protein. The table has some 150,000 distinct CDR3 sequences, about 9% seen once. The source material was PBMCs, mostly from graft donor cells, sampled 180 days after TCRalphabeta/CD19-depleted stem cell transplant. The receptor source for this set is a female patient aged 2-15 years who had a stem cell transplant for congenital amegakaryocytic thrombocytopenia, so the T cells may come from the graft donor. CDR3s include the opening cysteine and the closing phenylalanine or tryptophan. Each record gives: D gene, V gene, clone size, J gene, CDR3 protein, CDR3 DNA. The D gene is left open where the match is weak. A row's size may be missing; if present it is once, few, many or a size class.

.,TRBV28,many,TRBJ2-7,CASSPVLYEQYF,TGTGCCAGCAGTCCCGTCCTCTACGAGCAGTACTTC
.,TRBV28,many,TRBJ2-1,CASTPGGRTNEQFF,TGTGCCAGCACCCCCGGCGGCCGTACCAATGAGCAGTTCTTC
TRBD1,TRBV7-7,many,TRBJ2-7,CASSATGGEGSEQYF,TGTGCCAGCAGCGCTACAGGGGGCGAGGGCTCCGAGCAGTACTTC
TRBD2,TRBV6-4,many,TRBJ2-1,CASSAFGGGSYNEQFF,TGTGCCAGCAGTGCCTTTGGGGGAGGGTCCTACAATGAGCAGTTCTTC
.,TRBV19,few,TRBJ2-6,CASRTGAGANVLTF,TGTGCCAGTAGAACGGGGGCTGGGGCCAACGTCCTGACTTTC
TRBD1,TRBV11-1,.,TRBJ2-5,CASSLARFRRRDRDETQYF,TGTGCCAGCAGCTTAGCGCGGTTTCGCCGCCGGGACAGGGACGAGACCCAGTACTTC
TRBD2,TRBV3-1,many,TRBJ2-1,CASSQDGSGSLDEQFF,TGTGCCAGCAGCCAAGACGGTAGCGGGAGCCTAGATGAGCAGTTCTTC
.,TRBV18,.,TRBJ1-2,CASSPGYYGYTF,TGTGCCAGCTCACCGGGGTACTATGGCTACACCTTC
.,TRBV12-3/TRBV12-4,many,TRBJ1-4,CASSPFRAEKLFF,TGTGCCAGCAGCCCCTTTAGAGCGGAAAAACTGTTTTTT
.,TRBV25-1,many,TRBJ2-2,CASSPIADGELFF,TGTGCCAGCAGTCCTATAGCGGACGGGGAGCTGTTTTTT
.,TRBV29-1,many,TRBJ1-1,CSVLGLLNTEAFF,TGCAGCGTTCTTGGGCTCCTGAACACTGAAGCTTTCTTT